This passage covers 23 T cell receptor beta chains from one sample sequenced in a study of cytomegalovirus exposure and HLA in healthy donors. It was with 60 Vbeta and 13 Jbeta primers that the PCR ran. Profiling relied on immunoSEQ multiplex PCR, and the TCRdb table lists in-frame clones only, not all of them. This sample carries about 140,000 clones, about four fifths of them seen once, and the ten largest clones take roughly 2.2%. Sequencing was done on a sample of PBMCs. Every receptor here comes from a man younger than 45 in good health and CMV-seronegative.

CDR3 amino acids: CASETPAGAGNTIYF. CDR3 sequence (DNA): TGTGCCAGCGAGACTCCGGCGGGGGCTGGAAACACCATATATTTT. The chain recombines TRBV28 with TRBJ1-3; a possible D gene is TRBD1 (5 bases). CDR1 is MDHEN and CDR2 is SYDVKM in the germline V gene. This CDR3 is 15 amino acids long. V shed 8 bases and J shed 2 bases, with 16 bases lying between them.

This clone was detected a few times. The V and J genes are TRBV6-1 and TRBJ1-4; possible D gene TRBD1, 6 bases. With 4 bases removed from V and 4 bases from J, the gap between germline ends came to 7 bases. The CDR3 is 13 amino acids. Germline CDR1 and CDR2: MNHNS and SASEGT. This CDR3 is CASSGTVNEKLFF. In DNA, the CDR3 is TGTGCCAGCAGTGGGACAGTTAATGAAAAACTGTTTTTT.

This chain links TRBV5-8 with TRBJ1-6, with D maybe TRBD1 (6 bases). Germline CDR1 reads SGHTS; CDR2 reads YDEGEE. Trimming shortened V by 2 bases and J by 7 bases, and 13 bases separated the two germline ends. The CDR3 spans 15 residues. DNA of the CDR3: TGTGCCAGCAGCTTTGAAACAGGGAAGAATTCACCCCTCCACTTT. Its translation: CASSFETGKNSPLHF.

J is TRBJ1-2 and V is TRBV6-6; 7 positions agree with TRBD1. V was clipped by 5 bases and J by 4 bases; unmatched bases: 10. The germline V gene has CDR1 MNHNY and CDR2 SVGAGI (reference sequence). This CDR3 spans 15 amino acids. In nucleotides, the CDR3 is TGTGCCAGCAGTACGAGCCGGGACAGCCTCTATGGCTACACCTTC. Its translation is CASSTSRDSLYGYTF.

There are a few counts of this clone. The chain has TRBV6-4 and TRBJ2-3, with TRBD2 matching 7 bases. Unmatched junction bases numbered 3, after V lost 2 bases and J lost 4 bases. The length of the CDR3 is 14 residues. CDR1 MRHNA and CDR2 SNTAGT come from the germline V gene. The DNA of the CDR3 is TGTGCCAGCAGTGACGGGGAGGGTTCAGATACGCAGTATTTT. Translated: CASSDGEGSDTQYF.

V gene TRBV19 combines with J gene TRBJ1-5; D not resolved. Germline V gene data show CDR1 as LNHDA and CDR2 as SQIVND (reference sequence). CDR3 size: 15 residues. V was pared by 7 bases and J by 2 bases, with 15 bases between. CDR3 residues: CASNPRAMGNQPQHF. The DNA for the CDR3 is TGTGCCAGTAACCCGAGGGCCATGGGCAATCAGCCCCAGCATTTT.

The CDR3 loop reads CASSPPGLNSGNTIYF. The CDR3 DNA sequence: TGCGCCAGCAGCCCCCCGGGACTCAACTCTGGAAACACCATATATTTT. V is TRBV4-1 and J is TRBJ1-3; D may be TRBD1 (5 bases). In germline, CDR1 is MGHRA, CDR2 YSYEKL. Trimming pared 4 bases from V and 0 bases from J, leaving 13 bases between. The CDR3 consists of 16 residues.

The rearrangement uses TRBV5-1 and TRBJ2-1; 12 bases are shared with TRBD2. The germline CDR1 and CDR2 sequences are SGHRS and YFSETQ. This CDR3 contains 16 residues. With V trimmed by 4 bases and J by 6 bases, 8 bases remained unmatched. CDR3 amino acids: CASSQDASGRANEQFF. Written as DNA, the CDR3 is TGCGCCAGCAGCCAAGATGCTAGCGGGAGGGCCAATGAGCAGTTCTTC.

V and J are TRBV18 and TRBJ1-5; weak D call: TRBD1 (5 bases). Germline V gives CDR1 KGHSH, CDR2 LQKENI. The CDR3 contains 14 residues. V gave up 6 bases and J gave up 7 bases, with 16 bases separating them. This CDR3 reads CASSMGGVAQPQHF. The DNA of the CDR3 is TGTGCCAGCTCCATGGGGGGGGTTGCACAGCCCCAGCATTTT.

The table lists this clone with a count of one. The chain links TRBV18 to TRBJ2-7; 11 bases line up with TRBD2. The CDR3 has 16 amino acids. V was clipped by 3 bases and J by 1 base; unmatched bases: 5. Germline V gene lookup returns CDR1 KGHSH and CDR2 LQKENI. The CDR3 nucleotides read TGTGCCAGCTCACCGCGTACTAGCGGGAGTTCCTACGAGCAGTACTTC. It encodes CASSPRTSGSSYEQYF.

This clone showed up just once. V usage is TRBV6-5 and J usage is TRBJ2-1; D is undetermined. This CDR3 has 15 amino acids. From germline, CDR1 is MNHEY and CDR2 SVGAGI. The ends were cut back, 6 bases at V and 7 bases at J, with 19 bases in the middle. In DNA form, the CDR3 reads TGTGCCAGCAGCCACACTACGACGGTAGGAAATGAGCAGTTCTTC. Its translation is CASSHTTTVGNEQFF.

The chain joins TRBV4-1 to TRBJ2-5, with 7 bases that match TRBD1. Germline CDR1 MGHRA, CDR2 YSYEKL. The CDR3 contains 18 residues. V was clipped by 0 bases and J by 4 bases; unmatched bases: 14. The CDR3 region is CASSQDLLKGARRETQYF. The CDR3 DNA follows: TGCGCCAGCAGCCAAGATCTATTGAAGGGGGCGAGGCGAGAGACCCAGTACTTC.

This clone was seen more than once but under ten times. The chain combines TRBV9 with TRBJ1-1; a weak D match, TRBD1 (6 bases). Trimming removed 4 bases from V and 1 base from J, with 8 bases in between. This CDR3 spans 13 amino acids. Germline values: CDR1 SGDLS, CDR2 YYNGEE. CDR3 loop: CASSKGQNTEAFF. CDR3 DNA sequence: TGTGCCAGCAGCAAGGGACAGAACACTGAAGCTTTCTTT.

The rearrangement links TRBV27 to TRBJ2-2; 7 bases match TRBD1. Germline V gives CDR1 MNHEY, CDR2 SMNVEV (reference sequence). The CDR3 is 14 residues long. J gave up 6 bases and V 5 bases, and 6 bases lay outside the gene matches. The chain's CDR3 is CASSIRQGAGELFF. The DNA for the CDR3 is TGTGCCAGCAGTATAAGACAGGGCGCCGGGGAGCTGTTTTTT.

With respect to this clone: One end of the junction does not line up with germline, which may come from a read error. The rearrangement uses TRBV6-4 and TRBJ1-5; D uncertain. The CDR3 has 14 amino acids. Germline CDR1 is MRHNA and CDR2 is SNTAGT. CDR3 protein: CATRPSGENQPQNF. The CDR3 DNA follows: TGTGCCACCCGGCCCAGCGGAGAGAATCAGCCCCAGAATTTT.

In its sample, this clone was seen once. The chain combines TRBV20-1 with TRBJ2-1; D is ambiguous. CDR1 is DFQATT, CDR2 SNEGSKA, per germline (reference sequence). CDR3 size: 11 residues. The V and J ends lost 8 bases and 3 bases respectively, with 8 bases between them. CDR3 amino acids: CSPLNYNEQFF. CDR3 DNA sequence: TGCAGTCCGTTAAACTACAATGAGCAGTTCTTC.

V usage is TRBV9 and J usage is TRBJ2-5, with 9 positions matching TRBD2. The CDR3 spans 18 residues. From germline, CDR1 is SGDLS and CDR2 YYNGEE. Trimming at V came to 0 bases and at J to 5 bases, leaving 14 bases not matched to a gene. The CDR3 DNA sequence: TGTGCCAGCAGCGTAGCTAAGGCTAGCGGGGTTCCTCGTGAGACCCAGTACTTC. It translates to CASSVAKASGVPRETQYF.

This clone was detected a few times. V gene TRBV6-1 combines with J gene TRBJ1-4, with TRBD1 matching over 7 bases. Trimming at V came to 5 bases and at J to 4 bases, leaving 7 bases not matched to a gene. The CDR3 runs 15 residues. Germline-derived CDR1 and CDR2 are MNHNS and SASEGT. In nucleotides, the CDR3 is TGTGCCAGCAGTATAGGGGACAGTTTTAATGAAAAACTGTTTTTT. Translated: CASSIGDSFNEKLFF.

The DNA for the CDR3 is TGTGCCAGCAGGGAGGGGACAGGGGCTGAAAAACTGTTTTTT. It codes for CASREGTGAEKLFF. The gene calls are TRBV28 and TRBJ1-4; TRBD1 matches 10 bases. The junction had 5 bases not matched to a gene; V was cut back by 6 bases and J by 7 bases. This CDR3 has 14 residues. The V gene's germline CDR1 is MDHEN and CDR2 SYDVKM.

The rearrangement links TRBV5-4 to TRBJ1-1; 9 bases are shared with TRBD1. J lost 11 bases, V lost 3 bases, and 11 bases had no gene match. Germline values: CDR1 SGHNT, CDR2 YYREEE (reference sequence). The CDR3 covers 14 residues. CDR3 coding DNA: TGTGCCAGCAGCTCGGTAGGGGGACAGGGTAGTGCTTTCTTT. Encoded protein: CASSSVGGQGSAFF.

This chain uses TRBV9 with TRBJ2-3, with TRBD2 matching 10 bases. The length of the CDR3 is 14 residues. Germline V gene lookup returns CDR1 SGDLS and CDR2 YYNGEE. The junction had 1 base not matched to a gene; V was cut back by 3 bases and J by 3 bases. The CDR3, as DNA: TGTGCCAGCAGCGGGACTAGCGGAACAGATACGCAGTATTTT. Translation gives CASSGTSGTDTQYF.

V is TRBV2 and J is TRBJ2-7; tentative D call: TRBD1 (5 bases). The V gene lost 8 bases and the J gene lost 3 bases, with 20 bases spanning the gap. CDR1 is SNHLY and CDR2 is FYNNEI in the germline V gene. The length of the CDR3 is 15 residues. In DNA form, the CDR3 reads TGTGCCAGCGGAGAGCGCCAAAGGGGAATCTACGAGCAGTACTTC. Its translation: CASGERQRGIYEQYF.

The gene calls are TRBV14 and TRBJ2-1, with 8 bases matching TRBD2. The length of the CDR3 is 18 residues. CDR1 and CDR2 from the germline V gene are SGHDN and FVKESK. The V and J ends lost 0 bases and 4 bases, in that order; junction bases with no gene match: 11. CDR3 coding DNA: TGTGCCAGCAGCCAAGAGTCGTCGCCGGGACTAGGGTACAATGAGCAGTTCTTC. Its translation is CASSQESSPGLGYNEQFF.